This is a list of T cell receptor beta chains from one sample in a study of blood T cell repertoires in COVID-19. Some clones are missing from TCRdb's copy, which holds only in-frame ones; the method was immunoSEQ multiplex PCR. This sample has 52,000 or so clones, with about 89% found just once. Sequenced material: peripheral blood. Source of these receptors: a human donor in a cohort sampled during active COVID-19. Both conserved end residues are part of each CDR3. The D gene is left open where the match is weak. The size of a clone is reported for some rows only, either as once, few or many, or as a class for expanded clones.

d_gene	abundance	v_gene	j_gene	CDR3aa	CDR3nt
.	.	TRBV11-3	TRBJ1-1	CASSVTGRAFF	TGTGCCAGCAGCGTTACGGGGAGGGCTTTCTTT
TRBD2	.	TRBV19	TRBJ2-1	CASSILASGNNEQFF	TGTGCCAGTAGTATTTTGGCTAGCGGAAACAATGAGCAGTTCTTC
TRBD2	once	TRBV29-1	TRBJ2-3	CSVEDRTSGSTDTQYF	TGCAGCGTTGAAGATCGGACTAGCGGGAGCACAGATACGCAGTATTTT
.	.	TRBV9	TRBJ2-3	CASSVGVAELTDTQYF	TGTGCCAGCAGCGTCGGGGTAGCGGAGCTCACAGATACGCAGTATTTT
TRBD1	.	TRBV2	TRBJ1-2	CASSGGRTGATGYTF	TGTGCCAGCAGTGGAGGGAGGACAGGGGCTACTGGCTACACCTTC
.	.	TRBV5-1	TRBJ1-1	CASSPTEMNTEAFF	TGCGCCAGCAGCCCGACAGAGATGAACACTGAAGCTTTCTTT
TRBD1	.	TRBV18	TRBJ2-7	CASSPGQVRSYEQYF	TGTGCCAGCTCACCCGGACAGGTTAGGTCTTACGAGCAGTACTTC
.	.	TRBV4-1	TRBJ2-1	CASSQELDEQFF	TGCGCCAGCAGCCAAGAACTGGATGAGCAGTTCTTC
.	.	TRBV28	TRBJ2-7	CASRKGGVHDEQYF	TGTGCCAGCAGAAAAGGGGGAGTCCACGACGAGCAGTACTTC
.	.	TRBV5-4	TRBJ1-2	CASSLAGGGAGYGYTF	TGTGCCAGCAGCTTGGCCGGCGGGGGCGCAGGGTATGGCTACACCTTC
.	.	TRBV9	TRBJ1-6	CASSAIQGLGSPLHF	TGTGCCAGCAGCGCAATACAGGGTTTAGGATCACCCCTCCACTTT
.	.	TRBV4-1	TRBJ1-2	CASSRTLDRNYGYTF	TGCGCCAGCAGCCGGACTCTCGACAGGAACTATGGCTACACCTTC
TRBD1	.	TRBV4-1	TRBJ1-6	CASSQEGPDRGNNSPLHF	TGCGCCAGCAGCCAAGAGGGGCCGGACAGGGGGAATAATTCACCCCTCCACTTT
TRBD1	.	TRBV28	TRBJ1-3	CASTPPTGAGNTIYF	TGTGCCAGCACCCCGCCGACAGGGGCCGGAAACACCATATATTTT
TRBD1	.	TRBV19	TRBJ1-1	CASTFNGAGGFYTEAFF	TGTGCCAGTACCTTTAATGGGGCAGGGGGCTTTTACACTGAAGCTTTCTTT
TRBD1	.	TRBV7-9	TRBJ1-4	CASSFTGVGEKLFF	TGTGCCAGCAGCTTCACAGGGGTGGGCGAAAAACTGTTTTTT
.	.	TRBV28	TRBJ2-7	CASSLGAGLVRMDF	TGTGCCAGCAGTTTAGGTGCAGGGTTGGTCAGGATGGACTTC
TRBD1	.	TRBV7-9	TRBJ1-6	CASSLGTGGTNALHF	TGTGCCAGCAGCTTGGGGACAGGGGGCACAAACGCCCTCCACTTT
TRBD2	.	TRBV29-1	TRBJ2-3	CSVTPLPERGGGADTQYF	TGCAGCGTCACCCCACTGCCTGAACGGGGGGGCGGCGCAGATACGCAGTATTTT
TRBD1	once	TRBV19	TRBJ2-3	CASSPGTGAGDTQYF	TGTGCCAGTAGCCCCGGGACAGGGGCAGGAGATACGCAGTATTTT
.	.	TRBV5-1	TRBJ2-1	CASSLRVAAYNEQFF	TGCGCCAGCAGCTTGAGGGTAGCGGCTTACAATGAGCAGTTCTTC
.	.	TRBV9	TRBJ2-5	CASSVGTNQETQYF	TGTGCCAGCAGCGTAGGGACAAACCAAGAGACCCAGTACTTC
TRBD1	once	TRBV5-4	TRBJ2-6	CASRGQGRSGANVLTF	TGTGCCAGCAGAGGACAGGGACGATCTGGGGCCAACGTCCTGACTTTC
.	.	TRBV9	TRBJ2-3	CASSVAGQTSTDTQYF	TGTGCCAGCAGCGTAGCCGGACAGACTAGCACAGATACGCAGTATTTT
.	.	TRBV19	TRBJ2-2	CASRKNRDTGELFF	TGTGCCAGTAGGAAGAACAGGGACACCGGGGAGCTGTTTTTT
.	.	TRBV28	TRBJ1-6	CASSSHGIANSPLHF	TGTGCCAGCAGTTCACACGGAATAGCCAATTCACCCCTCCACTTT
TRBD2	.	TRBV11-3	TRBJ2-3	CASSRTSGSSGSKYF	TGTGCCAGCAGTCGGACTAGCGGGAGTTCGGGTTCGAAGTATTTT
TRBD2	.	TRBV29-1	TRBJ2-5	CSARLRAGETQYF	TGCAGCGCACGACTAAGAGCGGGGGAGACCCAGTACTTC
.	once	TRBV20-1	TRBJ2-7	CSASRDSGEQYF	TGCAGTGCTAGTCGGGACTCGGGGGAGCAGTACTTC
TRBD1	.	TRBV18	TRBJ2-1	CASSPLAGGSYNEQFF	TGTGCCAGCTCACCCTTGGCAGGGGGCTCCTACAATGAGCAGTTCTTC
TRBD1	.	TRBV2	TRBJ2-2	CASSRGQGTNTGELFF	TGTGCCAGCAGTCGTGGACAGGGGACGAACACCGGGGAGCTGTTTTTT
TRBD2	once	TRBV30	TRBJ2-7	CAWSLLRGAPREQYF	TGTGCCTGGAGTCTTCTGCGGGGGGCGCCCCGCGAGCAGTACTTC
TRBD2	.	TRBV19	TRBJ2-3	CASSMTSRTDTQYF	TGTGCCAGTAGTATGACTAGCCGCACAGATACGCAGTATTTT
.	.	TRBV12-3/TRBV12-4	TRBJ1-5	CASTREDQPQHF	TGTGCCAGTACTCGAGAGGATCAGCCCCAGCATTTT
.	.	TRBV7-9	TRBJ1-4	CASSNGQGTGEKLFF	TGTGCCAGCAGCAATGGTCAGGGGACGGGTGAAAAACTGTTTTTT
TRBD1	.	TRBV3-1/TRBV3-2	TRBJ2-2	CASSQWDRGISGELFF	TGTGCCAGCAGCCAATGGGACAGGGGGATATCCGGGGAGCTGTTTTTT
.	.	TRBV5-1	TRBJ2-1	CASSLDSGDYNEQFF	TGCGCCAGCAGCTTGGATAGCGGCGACTACAATGAGCAGTTCTTC
TRBD2	.	TRBV19	TRBJ2-3	CASAPLSGRATDTQYF	TGTGCCAGCGCACCCCTTAGCGGGAGGGCCACAGATACGCAGTATTTT
.	.	TRBV7-9	TRBJ1-1	CASSATMNTEAFF	TGTGCCAGCTCGGCGACTATGAACACTGAAGCTTTCTTT
TRBD2	.	TRBV9	TRBJ2-1	CASSVATSGTNEQFF	TGTGCCAGCAGCGTAGCCACTAGCGGGACCAATGAGCAGTTCTTC
.	.	TRBV6-5	TRBJ2-6	CASSPPGSGANVLTF	TGTGCCAGCAGCCCCCCGGGGTCTGGGGCCAACGTCCTGACTTTC
TRBD2	.	TRBV9	TRBJ2-1	CASSASGTSGNNEQFF	TGTGCCAGCAGCGCCTCCGGGACTAGCGGGAACAATGAGCAGTTCTTC
.	.	TRBV29-1	TRBJ1-2	CSVEGERGYTF	TGCAGCGTTGAAGGGGAGCGCGGCTACACCTTC
.	.	TRBV19	TRBJ1-2	CASTEVGNYGYTF	TGTGCCAGTACCGAGGTAGGAAACTATGGCTACACCTTC
TRBD1	.	TRBV7-2	TRBJ2-2	CASSSLPTGVTGELFF	TGTGCCAGCAGCTCCCTCCCGACAGGGGTTACCGGGGAGCTGTTTTTT
TRBD2	.	TRBV5-1	TRBJ2-3	CASTITSGKSTDTQYF	TGCGCCAGCACCATTACTAGCGGGAAGAGCACAGATACGCAGTATTTT
TRBD1	.	TRBV7-9	TRBJ2-4	CASSPDRGLNIQYF	TGTGCCAGCAGCCCTGACAGGGGGCTCAACATTCAGTACTTC
.	few	TRBV2	TRBJ1-2	CATGGNDYGYTF	TGTGCCACGGGGGGTAACGACTATGGCTACACCTTC
.	.	TRBV28	TRBJ1-6	CATETAWNSPLHF	TGTGCCACAGAGACAGCCTGGAATTCACCCCTCCACTTT
.	few	TRBV9	TRBJ2-3	CASSPGDGLGDTQYF	TGTGCCAGCAGCCCAGGGGACGGTCTTGGAGATACGCAGTATTTT
TRBD1	.	TRBV28	TRBJ1-4	CASSFKGQAPEKLFF	TGTGCCAGCAGTTTTAAAGGACAGGCTCCCGAAAAACTGTTTTTT